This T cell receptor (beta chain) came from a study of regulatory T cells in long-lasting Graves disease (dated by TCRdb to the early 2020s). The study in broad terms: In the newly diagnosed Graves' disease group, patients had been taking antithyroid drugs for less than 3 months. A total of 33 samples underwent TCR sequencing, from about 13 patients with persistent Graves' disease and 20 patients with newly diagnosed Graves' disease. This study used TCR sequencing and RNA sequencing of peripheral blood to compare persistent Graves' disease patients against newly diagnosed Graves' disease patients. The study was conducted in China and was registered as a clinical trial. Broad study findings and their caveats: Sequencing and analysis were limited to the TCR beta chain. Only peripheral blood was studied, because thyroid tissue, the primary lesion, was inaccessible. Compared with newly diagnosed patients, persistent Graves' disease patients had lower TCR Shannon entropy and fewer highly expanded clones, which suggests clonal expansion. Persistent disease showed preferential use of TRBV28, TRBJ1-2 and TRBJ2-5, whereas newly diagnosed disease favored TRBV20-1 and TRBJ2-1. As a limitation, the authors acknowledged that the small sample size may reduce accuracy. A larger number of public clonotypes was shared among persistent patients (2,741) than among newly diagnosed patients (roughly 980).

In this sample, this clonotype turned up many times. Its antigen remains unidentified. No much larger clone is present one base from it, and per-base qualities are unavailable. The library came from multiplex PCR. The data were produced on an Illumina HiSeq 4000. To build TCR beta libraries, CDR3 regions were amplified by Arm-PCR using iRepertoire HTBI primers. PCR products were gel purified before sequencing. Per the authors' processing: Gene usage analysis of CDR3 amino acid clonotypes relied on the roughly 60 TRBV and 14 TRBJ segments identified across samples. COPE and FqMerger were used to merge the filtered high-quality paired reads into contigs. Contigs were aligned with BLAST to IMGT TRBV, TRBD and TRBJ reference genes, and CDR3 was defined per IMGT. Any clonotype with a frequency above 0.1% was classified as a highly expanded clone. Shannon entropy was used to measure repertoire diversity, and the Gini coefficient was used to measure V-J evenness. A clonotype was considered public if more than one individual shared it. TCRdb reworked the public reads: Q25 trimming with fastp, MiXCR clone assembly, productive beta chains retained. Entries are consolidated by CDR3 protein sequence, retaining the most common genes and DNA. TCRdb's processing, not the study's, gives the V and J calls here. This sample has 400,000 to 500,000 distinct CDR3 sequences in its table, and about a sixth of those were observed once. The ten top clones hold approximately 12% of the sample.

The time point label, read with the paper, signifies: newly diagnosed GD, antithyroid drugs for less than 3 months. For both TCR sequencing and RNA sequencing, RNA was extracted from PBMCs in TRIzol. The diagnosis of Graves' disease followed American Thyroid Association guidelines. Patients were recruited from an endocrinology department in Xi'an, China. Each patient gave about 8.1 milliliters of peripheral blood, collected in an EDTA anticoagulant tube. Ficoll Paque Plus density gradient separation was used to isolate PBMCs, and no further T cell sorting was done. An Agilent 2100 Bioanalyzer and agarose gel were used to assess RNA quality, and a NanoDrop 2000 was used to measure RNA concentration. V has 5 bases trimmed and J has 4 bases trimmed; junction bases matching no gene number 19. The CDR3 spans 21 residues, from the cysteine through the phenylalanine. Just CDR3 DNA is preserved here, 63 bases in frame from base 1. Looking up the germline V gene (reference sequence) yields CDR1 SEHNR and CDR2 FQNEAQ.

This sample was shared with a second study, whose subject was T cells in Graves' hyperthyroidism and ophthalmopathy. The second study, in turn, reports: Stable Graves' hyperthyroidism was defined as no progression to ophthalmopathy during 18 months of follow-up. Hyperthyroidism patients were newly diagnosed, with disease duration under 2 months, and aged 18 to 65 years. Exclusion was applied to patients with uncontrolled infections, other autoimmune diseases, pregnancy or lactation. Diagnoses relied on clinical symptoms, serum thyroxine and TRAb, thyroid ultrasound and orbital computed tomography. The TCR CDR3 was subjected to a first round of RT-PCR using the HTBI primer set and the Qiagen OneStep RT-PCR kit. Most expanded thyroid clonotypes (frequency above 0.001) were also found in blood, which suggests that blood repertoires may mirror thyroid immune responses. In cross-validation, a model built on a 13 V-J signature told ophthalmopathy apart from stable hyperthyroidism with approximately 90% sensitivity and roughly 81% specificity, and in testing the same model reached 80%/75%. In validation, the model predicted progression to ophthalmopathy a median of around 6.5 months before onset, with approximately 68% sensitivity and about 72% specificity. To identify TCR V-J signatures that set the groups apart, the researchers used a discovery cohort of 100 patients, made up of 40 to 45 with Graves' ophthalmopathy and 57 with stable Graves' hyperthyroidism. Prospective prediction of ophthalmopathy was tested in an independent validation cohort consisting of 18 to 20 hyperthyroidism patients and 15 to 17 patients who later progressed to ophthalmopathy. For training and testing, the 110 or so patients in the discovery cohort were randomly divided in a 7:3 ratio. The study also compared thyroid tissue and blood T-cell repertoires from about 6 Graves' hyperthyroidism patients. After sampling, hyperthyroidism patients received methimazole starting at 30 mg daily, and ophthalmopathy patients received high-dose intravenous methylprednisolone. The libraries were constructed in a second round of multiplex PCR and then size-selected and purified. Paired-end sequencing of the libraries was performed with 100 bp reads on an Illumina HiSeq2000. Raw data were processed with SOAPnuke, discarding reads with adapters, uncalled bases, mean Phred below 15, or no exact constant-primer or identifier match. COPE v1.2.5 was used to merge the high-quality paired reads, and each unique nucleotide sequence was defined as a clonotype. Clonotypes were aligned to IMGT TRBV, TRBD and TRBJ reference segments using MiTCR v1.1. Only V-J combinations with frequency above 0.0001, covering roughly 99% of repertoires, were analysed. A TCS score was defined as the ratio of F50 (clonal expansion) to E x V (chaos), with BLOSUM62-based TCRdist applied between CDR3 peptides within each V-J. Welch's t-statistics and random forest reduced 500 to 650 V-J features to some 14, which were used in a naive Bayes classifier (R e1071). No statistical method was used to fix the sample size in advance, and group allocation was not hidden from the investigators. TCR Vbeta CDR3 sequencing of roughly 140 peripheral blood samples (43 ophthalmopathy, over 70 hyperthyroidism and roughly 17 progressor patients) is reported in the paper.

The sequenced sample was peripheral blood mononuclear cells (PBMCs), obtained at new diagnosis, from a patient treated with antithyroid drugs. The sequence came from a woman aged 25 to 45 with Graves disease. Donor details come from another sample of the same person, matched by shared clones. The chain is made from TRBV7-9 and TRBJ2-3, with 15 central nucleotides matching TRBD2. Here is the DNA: TGTGCCAGCAGCCCCCCGAGCGGACTAGCGGGAGGGCCGGATTGGGCAGATACGCAGTATTTT. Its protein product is CASSPPSGLAGGPDWADTQYF.